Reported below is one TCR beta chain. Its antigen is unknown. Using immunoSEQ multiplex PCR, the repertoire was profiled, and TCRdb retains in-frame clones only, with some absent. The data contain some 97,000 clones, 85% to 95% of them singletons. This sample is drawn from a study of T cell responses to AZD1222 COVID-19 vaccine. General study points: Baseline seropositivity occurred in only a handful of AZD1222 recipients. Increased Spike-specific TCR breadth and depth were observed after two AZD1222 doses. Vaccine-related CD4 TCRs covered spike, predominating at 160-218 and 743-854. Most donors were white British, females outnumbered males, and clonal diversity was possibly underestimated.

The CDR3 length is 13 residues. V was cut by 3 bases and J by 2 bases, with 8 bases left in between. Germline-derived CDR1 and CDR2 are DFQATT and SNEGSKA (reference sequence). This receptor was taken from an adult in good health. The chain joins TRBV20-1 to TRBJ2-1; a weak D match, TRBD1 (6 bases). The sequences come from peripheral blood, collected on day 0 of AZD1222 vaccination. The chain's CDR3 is CSASKGAYNEQFF. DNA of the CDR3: TGCAGTGCTAGTAAGGGGGCCTACAATGAGCAGTTCTTC.